Presented here are 21 T cell receptor beta chains from one specimen sequenced in a study of T cell repertoires in cytomegalovirus infection. TCRdb recomputed calls from the reads with MiXCR, one row per CDR3 protein. The profile covers 490,000 or so distinct CDR3 sequences, with roughly 10% appearing a single time and around 9.6% taken by the ten largest. Sequenced input: PBMCs. Receptor source: a human donor in good health (CMV status not recorded). Some clones in this sample may be carry-over from other donors' samples.

This clonotype was recorded at least ten times. J is TRBJ2-3 and V is TRBV11-2; the match to TRBD2 covers 11 bases. With V trimmed by 1 base and J by 9 bases, 6 bases remained unmatched. This CDR3 comprises 15 residues. Germline CDR1 SGHAT, CDR2 FQNNGV. DNA of the CDR3: TGTGCCAGCAGCTTAGGTAGCGGGGGGGCCGGAACGCAGTATTTT. Amino acid sequence: CASSLGSGGAGTQYF.

This clonotype was seen at least ten times. The rearrangement joins TRBV19 to TRBJ1-1; D is perhaps TRBD1 (5 bases). The V gene's germline CDR1 is LNHDA and CDR2 SQIVND (reference sequence). V lost 6 bases and J 1 base, leaving 15 bases between the germline ends. The CDR3 loop spans 15 amino acids. CDR3 coding DNA: TGTGCCAGTAGCCCCGTTTTGGGGGAGAACACTGAAGCTTTCTTT. Its translation: CASSPVLGENTEAFF.

This clonotype was counted only a few times. For the CDR3, the DNA is TGCAGTGCGGGGACAGGGGGGAATCAGCCCCAGCATTTT. Protein sequence: CSAGTGGNQPQHF. The genes are TRBV20-1 and TRBJ1-5; 11 bases are a match to TRBD1. The trim removed 6 bases at V and 4 bases at J, leaving 2 bases unmatched. The CDR3 runs to 13 residues. Germline V lookup: CDR1 DFQATT, CDR2 SNEGSKA (reference sequence).

This clonotype was observed many times. The rearrangement uses TRBV5-4 and TRBJ1-1; D may be TRBD1 (6 bases). Between the trimmed V and J ends, which lost 4 bases and 1 base, there was a span of 11 bases. Germline V CDR1 and CDR2: SGHNT, YYREEE (reference sequence). The CDR3 sequence is 14 residues long. In DNA form, the CDR3 reads TGTGCCAGCAGCCAGGACAGTTGGAACACTGAAGCTTTCTTT. Translated: CASSQDSWNTEAFF.

This clonotype occurred many times. The chain couples TRBV7-2 to TRBJ1-1; weak D call: TRBD1 (6 bases). Germline V lookup: CDR1 SGHTA, CDR2 FQGNSA. The CDR3 is made up of 13 amino acids. V was pared by 6 bases and J by 4 bases, with 12 bases between. CDR3 DNA: TGTGCCAGCAGTCCCGACAGGATCACTGAAGCTTTCTTT. Translating gives CASSPDRITEAFF.

The sample holds many counts of this clonotype. The chain is built from TRBV12-5 and TRBJ2-3, with TRBD1 as a possible D gene (6 bases). CDR3 length equals 14 residues. CDR1 is LGHNT, CDR2 FRNRAP, per germline. V lost 6 bases and J lost 1, with 11 bases in between. The CDR3 here is CASGQGSGTDTQYF. The CDR3 DNA is TGTGCTAGTGGCCAGGGGTCTGGCACAGATACGCAGTATTTT.

This clonotype was recorded at least ten times. The CDR3 DNA sequence: TGTGCCAGCAGTGGGGACCGGTATCAGCCCCAGCATTTT. It yields the protein CASSGDRYQPQHF. This chain connects TRBV12-3 or TRBV12-4 to TRBJ1-5; perhaps TRBD1 as D (5 bases). V gave up 5 bases and J gave up 5 bases, with 10 bases separating them. The CDR3 contains 13 residues.

In this sample, this clonotype turned up a few times. J is TRBJ1-4 and V is TRBV12-3 or TRBV12-4; 9 nucleotides align to TRBD1. V lost 6 bases to trimming and J lost 8 bases; unmatched junction nucleotides: 10. This CDR3 region has 15 residues. The CDR3 is CASSTTGGFGEKLFF. The CDR3 DNA reads as TGTGCCAGCAGCACAACAGGGGGCTTCGGCGAAAAACTGTTTTTT.

This clonotype showed up many times. The CDR3 sequence: CSAFSGKRDNEQFF. In nucleotides, the CDR3 is TGCAGCGCCTTTTCAGGAAAGAGGGACAATGAGCAGTTCTTC. The V call is TRBV29-1, the J call TRBJ2-1, with D perhaps TRBD2 (5 bases). The CDR3 has 14 residues. CDR1 is SQVTM, CDR2 ANQGSEA, per germline. Trimming cost V 7 bases and J 5 bases, with 18 bases left between them.

This clonotype was observed many times. The genes are TRBV7-2 and TRBJ2-7; a weak D match, TRBD2 (6 bases). This CDR3 comprises 14 residues. CDR1 and CDR2 from the germline V gene are SGHTA and FQGNSA. The V end lost 5 bases, the J end lost 5 bases, and 16 bases lay between the germline ends. CDR3 region: CASSTAGLLDEQYF. The CDR3 nucleotides read TGTGCCAGCAGCACCGCGGGACTTCTCGACGAGCAGTACTTC.

This clonotype has at least ten counts. The chain recombines TRBV7-9 with TRBJ1-2; D ambiguous. V lost 0 bases, J lost 10 bases, and 21 bases lay in between. The CDR3 has 16 residues. Germline V gene lookup returns CDR1 SEHNR and CDR2 FQNEAQ (reference sequence). CDR3 protein: CASSLALQTKESDYTF. In nucleotides, the CDR3 is TGTGCCAGCAGCTTAGCGCTACAAACGAAGGAATCTGACTACACCTTC.

This clonotype has a handful of counts. The genes are TRBV4-1 and TRBJ2-2; tentatively, D is TRBD1 or TRBD2 (5 bases each). The CDR3 spans 16 residues. Germline lookup yields CDR1 MGHRA and CDR2 YSYEKL. V was clipped by 4 bases and J by 5 bases, with 17 bases between them. In nucleotides, the CDR3 is TGCGCCAGCAGCCTACTCCTGGTGGGGGTGACCGGGGAGCTGTTTTTT. This sequence encodes CASSLLLVGVTGELFF.

This clonotype showed up many times. The CDR3 here is CASSGTGNIQYF. Written as DNA, the CDR3 is TGTGCCAGCAGCGGGACAGGGAACATTCAGTACTTC. The V gene is TRBV7-6, the J gene TRBJ2-4; 9 bases are shared with TRBD1. The CDR3 spans 12 residues. The trim removed 5 bases at V and 7 bases at J, leaving 0 bases unmatched. Germline V lookup: CDR1 SGHVS, CDR2 FNYEAQ.

Of note for this clonotype: One end of the junction does not line up with germline, which may come from a read error. This chain connects TRBV19 to TRBJ1-2; perhaps TRBD1 as D (6 bases). The CDR3 loop spans 16 amino acids. In germline, CDR1 is LNHDA, CDR2 SQIVND (reference sequence). The CDR3 nucleotides read TGTGCCGGTAGTATTACCCCGGGACAAGCAAACTATGGCTACACCTTC. Residues: CAGSITPGQANYGYTF.

In this sample, this clonotype turned up many times. The chain links TRBV27 to TRBJ1-2; D is undetermined. The CDR3 has 15 amino acids. CDR1 and CDR2 (germline): MNHEY, SMNVEV (reference sequence). The V gene lost 2 bases and the J gene lost 6 bases, with 16 bases spanning the gap. The CDR3 here is CASSLGPSIPDGYTF. CDR3 sequence (DNA): TGTGCCAGCAGTTTAGGCCCAAGTATCCCGGATGGCTACACCTTC.

This clonotype was detected ten times or more. The V gene is TRBV7-2, the J gene TRBJ1-6, with TRBD1 matching over 8 bases. The CDR3 is made up of 13 amino acids. Per germline, CDR1 SGHTA and CDR2 FQGNSA. V shed 10 bases and J 6 bases; nucleotides not matched to a gene: 5. The CDR3 reads CATQGASNSPLHF. DNA for the CDR3: TGTGCCACCCAGGGGGCAAGTAATTCACCCCTCCACTTT.

A note on this clonotype: A read error may explain this, as a much larger clone is one base away. The V and J genes are TRBV28 and TRBJ1-1, with 7 bases matching TRBD1. The CDR3 consists of 14 residues. V trimming: 5 bases; J trimming: 1 base; junction bases outside the gene matches: 4. CDR1 and CDR2 (germline): MDHEN, SYDVKM. CDR3 in DNA: TGTGCCAGCAGTGCGGGACAGCCGAACACTGAAGCTTTCTTT. Translation: CASSAGQPNTEAFF.

This clonotype was found many times. V usage is TRBV10-3 and J usage is TRBJ1-4, with 9 nucleotides matching TRBD1. The germline gives CDR1 ENHRY, CDR2 SYGVKD. The CDR3 is made up of 17 amino acids. After removal of 3 bases from V and 4 bases from J, the junction contained 9 bases not matched to a gene. The CDR3 coding sequence is TGTGCCATCAGTGATTCTACAGGGGGCTCATTTAATGAAAAACTGTTTTTT. Translated, it gives CAISDSTGGSFNEKLFF.

This clonotype was recorded many times. V is TRBV27 and J is TRBJ2-1; D is unclear. Germline V gives CDR1 MNHEY, CDR2 SMNVEV (reference sequence). V lost 3 bases to trimming and J lost 5 bases, with 11 bases between them. This CDR3 is built from 14 residues. The CDR3 DNA reads as TGTGCCAGCAGTTTGGGGTTTTTCAACAATGAGCAGTTCTTC. Translated: CASSLGFFNNEQFF.

Ten or more counts support this clonotype. The genes are TRBV7-8 and TRBJ2-7, with 7 bases aligning to TRBD1. Trimming at V came to 5 bases and at J to 6 bases, leaving 19 bases not matched to a gene. The CDR3 is 17 amino acids. In germline, CDR1 is SGHVS, CDR2 FQNEAQ. In DNA form, the CDR3 reads TGTGCCAGCAGCCCAAACCCCCTTACAGGGGCGCACCCCGAGCAGTACTTC. Amino acid sequence: CASSPNPLTGAHPEQYF.

This clonotype was detected many times. This chain joins TRBV6-5 and TRBJ1-1, with TRBD1 matching over 8 bases. Germline-derived CDR1 and CDR2 are MNHEY and SVGAGI. The CDR3 sequence is 15 residues long. V trimming: 5 bases; J trimming: 1 base; junction bases outside the gene matches: 6. CDR3 nucleotide sequence: TGTGCCAGCAGTACCAGGGGGCGTGGGAACACTGAAGCTTTCTTT. This translates into CASSTRGRGNTEAFF.